The T cell receptor (beta chain) under discussion was sequenced for a study of T cell responses to AZD1222 COVID-19 vaccine. Findings and limits, study-wide: Donors skewed white British and female; clonal diversity was possibly underestimated. Reportedly, close to half of spike-specific TCRs are directed against unmutated variant regions.

This CDR3 region has 18 residues. Repertoires were generated with immunoSEQ multiplex PCR, while TCRdb's copy carries only in-frame clones and drops some. The sample contains 130,000 to 150,000 clones, 75% to 90% of which appear only once. Concerning this clone: Its antigen is unidentified.

Sequencing used peripheral blood, obtained on day 0 of MenACWY control vaccination. The receptor comes from an adult in good health. The chain carries TRBV1 and TRBJ2-1; whether TRBD2, the table's D call, matches the DNA was not checked. TRBV1 is a pseudogene. The CDR3 loop reads CTSSQVVWALAAWGEQFF. DNA for the CDR3: TGCACCAGCAGCCAAGTAGTATGGGCACTAGCGGCCTGGGGGGAGCAGTTCTTC.